This T cell receptor beta chain was recorded in a study of blood T cell repertoires in COVID-19. Study in general: From the United States, Italy and Spain came samples of acute and convalescent COVID-19. PBMCs, B-cell-depleted T cells, or T cells provided the cDNA or gDNA that made up the material.

Original analysis: Estimates of nucleated cell counts were drawn from the amplification of reference gene primers. TCRdb's copy holds only in-frame clones and misses some; the assay was immunoSEQ multiplex PCR. V and J calls and clone size are copied from that table; D and trimming were computed from the DNA. The table has over 250,000 clones, 65% to 90% seen once. Sequenced sample: peripheral blood. This TCR derives from a human donor in a cohort sampled during active COVID-19.

Here the CDR3 DNA reads TGTGCCAGCAGCCGATTTGGGGGGGGAAATTCACCCCTCCACTTT. Translation: CASSRFGGGNSPLHF. V gene TRBV14 combines with J gene TRBJ1-6, with D possibly being TRBD1 (5 bases). From germline, CDR1 is SGHDN and CDR2 FVKESK. The V end was cut by 4 bases, the J end by 7 bases, with 14 bases between. The CDR3 spans 15 residues.